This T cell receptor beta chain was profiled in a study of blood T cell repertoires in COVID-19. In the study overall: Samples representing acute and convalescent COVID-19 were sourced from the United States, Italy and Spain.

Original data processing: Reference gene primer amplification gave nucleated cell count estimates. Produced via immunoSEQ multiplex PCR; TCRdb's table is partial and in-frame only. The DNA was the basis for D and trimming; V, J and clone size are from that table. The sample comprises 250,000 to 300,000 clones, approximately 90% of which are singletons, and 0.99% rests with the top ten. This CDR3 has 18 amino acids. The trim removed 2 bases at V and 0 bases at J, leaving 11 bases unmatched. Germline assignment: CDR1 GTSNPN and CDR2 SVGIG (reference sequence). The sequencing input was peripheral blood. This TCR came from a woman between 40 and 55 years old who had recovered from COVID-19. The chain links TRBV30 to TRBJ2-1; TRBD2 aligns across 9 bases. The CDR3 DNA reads TGTGCCTGGAGTACCCTCGGGACTAGCAGACCCTCCTACAATGAGCAGTTCTTC. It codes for CAWSTLGTSRPSYNEQFF.